This T cell receptor (beta chain) was found in a study of T cell responses to AZD1222 COVID-19 vaccine. Points from the study as a whole: Repertoire collection took place solely once the T cell response had peaked.

The CDR3 length is 15 residues. The germline V gene encodes CDR1 SGHVS and CDR2 FQNEAQ. V shed 5 bases, J shed 1 base, and the junction held 8 bases outside the gene matches. In the case of this clone: Its antigen is not identified.

Sequenced by immunoSEQ multiplex PCR; TCRdb stores in-frame clones only, minus some. There are some 160,000 clones in the sample; 80% to 95% occur only once, and around 1.7% lies in the top ten. This TCR was recovered from an adult in good health. Sequenced here: peripheral blood, sampled on day 0 of AZD1222 vaccination. This chain uses TRBV7-8 with TRBJ2-7, with 7 bases aligning to TRBD1. This chain's CDR3 is CASSPRQGFSYEQYF. CDR3 nucleotides: TGTGCCAGCAGCCCAAGACAGGGCTTTTCCTACGAGCAGTACTTC.